This T cell receptor beta chain was recorded in a study of T cell changes during pregnancy in multiple sclerosis. Libraries were prepared by immunoSEQ multiplex PCR; TCRdb keeps only in-frame clonotypes and omits some of them. The sample gives about 110,000 clones, under 95% of which show up once; approximately 1.5% is in the top ten. Sequenced material: peripheral blood, taken before pregnancy. This clonotype was obtained from a female donor with multiple sclerosis, enrolled in a pregnancy study.

In nucleotides, the CDR3 is TGTGCCAGTAGTGCCAGGGGGACCGGGGAGCTGTTTTTT. Translating it yields CASSARGTGELFF. V gene TRBV19 combines with J gene TRBJ2-2, with TRBD1 identical over 7 bases. This CDR3 is 13 amino acids long. V dropped 5 bases and J dropped 5; count of bases not matched to a gene: 2. Germline CDR1 LNHDA, CDR2 SQIVND (reference sequence). The variable domain in full, with the rest retrieved from reference TRBV19 and TRBJ2-2, is DGGITQSPKYLFRKEGQNVTLSCEQNLNHDAMYWYRQDPGQGLRLIYYSQIVNDFQKGDIAEGYSVSREKKESFPLTVTSAQKNPTAFYLCASSARGTGELFFGEGSRLTVL.